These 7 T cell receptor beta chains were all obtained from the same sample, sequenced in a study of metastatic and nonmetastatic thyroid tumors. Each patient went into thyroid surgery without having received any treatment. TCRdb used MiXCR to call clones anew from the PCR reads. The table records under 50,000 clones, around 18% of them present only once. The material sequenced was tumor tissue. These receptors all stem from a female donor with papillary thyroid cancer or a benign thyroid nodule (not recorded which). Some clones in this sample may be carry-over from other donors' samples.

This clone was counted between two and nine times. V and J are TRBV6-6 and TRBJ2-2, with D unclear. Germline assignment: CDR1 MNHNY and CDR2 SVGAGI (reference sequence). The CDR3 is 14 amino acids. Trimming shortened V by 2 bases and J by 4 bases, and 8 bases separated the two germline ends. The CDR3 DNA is TGTGCCAGCAGTTACACGACGGGCACCGGGGAGCTGTTTTTT. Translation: CASSYTTGTGELFF.

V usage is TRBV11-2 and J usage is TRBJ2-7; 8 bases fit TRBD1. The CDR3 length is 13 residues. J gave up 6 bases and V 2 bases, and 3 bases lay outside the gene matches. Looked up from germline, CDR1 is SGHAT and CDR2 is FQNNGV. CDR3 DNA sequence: TGTGCCAGCAGCTTACAGGGGGCCCGCGAGCAGTACTTC. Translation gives CASSLQGAREQYF.

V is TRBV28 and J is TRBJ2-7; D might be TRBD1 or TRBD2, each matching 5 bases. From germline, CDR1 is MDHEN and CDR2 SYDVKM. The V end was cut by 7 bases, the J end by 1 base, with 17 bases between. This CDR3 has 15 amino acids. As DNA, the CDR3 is TGTGCCAGCATACCCGGGGTGGGGCGATCCTACGAGCAGTACTTC. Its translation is CASIPGVGRSYEQYF.

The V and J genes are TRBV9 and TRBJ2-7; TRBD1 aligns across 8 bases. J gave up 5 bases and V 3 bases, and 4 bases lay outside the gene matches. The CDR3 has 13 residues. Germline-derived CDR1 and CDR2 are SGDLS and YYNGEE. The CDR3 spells CASSGTGNNEQYF. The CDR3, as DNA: TGTGCCAGCAGCGGGACAGGGAACAACGAGCAGTACTTC.

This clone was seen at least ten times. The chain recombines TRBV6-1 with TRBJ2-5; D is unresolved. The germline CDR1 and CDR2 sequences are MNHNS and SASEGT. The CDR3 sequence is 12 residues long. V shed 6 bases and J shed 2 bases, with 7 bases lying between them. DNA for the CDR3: TGTGCCAGCAGGAACCCGCAAGAGACCCAGTACTTC. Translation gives CASRNPQETQYF.

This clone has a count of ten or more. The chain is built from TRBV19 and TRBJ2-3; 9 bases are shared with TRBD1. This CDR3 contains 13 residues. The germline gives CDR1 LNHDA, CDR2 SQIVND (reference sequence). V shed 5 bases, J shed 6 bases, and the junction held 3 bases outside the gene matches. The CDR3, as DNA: TGTGCCAGTAGTCCCGGACAGGGGGATACGCAGTATTTT. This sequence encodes CASSPGQGDTQYF.

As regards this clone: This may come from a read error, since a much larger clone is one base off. CDR3 sequence (DNA): TGTGCCACAGCCCCCTTAGCGGGAGAGGAGACCCAGTACTTC. This codes for CATAPLAGEETQYF. This sequence joins TRBV2 and TRBJ2-5; TRBD2 agrees at 9 bases. CDR3 size: 14 residues. CDR1 and CDR2 (germline): SNHLY, FYNNEI. Trimming took 10 bases from V and 5 from J; bases not matched to a gene: 11. The full variable domain, with the rest looked up from reference TRBV2 and TRBJ2-5, is EPEVTQTPSHQVTQMGQEVILRCVPISNHLYFYWYRQILGQKVEFLVSFYNNEISEKSEIFDDQFSVERPDGSNFTLKIRSTKLEDSAMYFCATAPLAGEETQYFGPGTRLLVL.